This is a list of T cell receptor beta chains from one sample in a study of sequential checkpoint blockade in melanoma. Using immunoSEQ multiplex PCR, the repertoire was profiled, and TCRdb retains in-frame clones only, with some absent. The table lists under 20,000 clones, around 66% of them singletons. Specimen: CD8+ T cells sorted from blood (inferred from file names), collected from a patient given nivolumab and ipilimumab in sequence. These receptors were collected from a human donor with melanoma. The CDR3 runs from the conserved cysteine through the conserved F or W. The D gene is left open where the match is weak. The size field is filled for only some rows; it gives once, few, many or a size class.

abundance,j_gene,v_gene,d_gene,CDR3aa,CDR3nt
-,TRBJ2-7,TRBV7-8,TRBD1,CASSPPGTGDEQYF,TGTGCCAGCTCCCCCCCCGGGACAGGGGACGAGCAGTACTTC
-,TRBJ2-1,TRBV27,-,CASSQRAETLSSYNEQFF,TGTGCCAGCAGTCAGCGGGCAGAGACTTTGAGCTCCTACAATGAGCAGTTCTTC
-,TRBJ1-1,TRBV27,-,CASSPFPLNTEAFF,TGTGCCAGCAGTCCCTTCCCTTTGAACACTGAAGCTTTCTTT
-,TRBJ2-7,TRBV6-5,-,CASSYSHEQYF,TGTGCCAGCAGTTACTCCCACGAGCAGTACTTC
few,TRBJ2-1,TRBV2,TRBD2,CASSDWGEGTDEQFF,TGTGCCAGCAGTGATTGGGGGGAGGGGACCGATGAGCAGTTCTTC
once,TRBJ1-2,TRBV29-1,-,CSVEDRSNYGYTF,TGCAGCGTTGAAGATCGTTCTAACTATGGCTACACCTTC
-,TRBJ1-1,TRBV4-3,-,CASSQVEGSTEAFF,TGCGCCAGCAGCCAAGTAGAGGGCTCCACTGAAGCTTTCTTT
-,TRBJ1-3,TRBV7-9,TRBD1,CASSPDQGVGNTIYF,TGTGCCAGCAGCCCCGATCAGGGGGTCGGAAACACCATATATTTT
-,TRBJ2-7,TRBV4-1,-,CASSQDSGRPYEQYF,TGCGCCAGCAGCCAAGATTCAGGCAGACCCTACGAGCAGTACTTC
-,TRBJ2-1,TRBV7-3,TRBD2,CASSPSGNNNEQFF,TGTGCCAGCAGCCCTAGCGGGAATAACAATGAGCAGTTCTTC